The sequence of this T cell receptor beta chain was determined in a study of T cell repertoires in cytomegalovirus infection. Looking at the study overall: TCR beta signatures that were public indicated CMV infection and matching HLA type. Study findings and constraints: Cumulative public TCR beta family frequency identified CMV carriers with the relevant HLA. Dominant in the ex vivo response were TCR beta clonotypes restricted by HLA-C and specific for CMV.

MiXCR, applied by TCRdb to the reads, yields one record per CDR3 protein. The table lists about 460,000 distinct CDR3 sequences, 11% of them singletons. This clonotype has at least ten counts. Its target is not known. The CDR3 contains 14 residues. The germline V and J ends were trimmed by 7 bases and 4 bases, with 18 bases remaining between them. CDR1 DFQATT and CDR2 SNEGSKA come from the germline V gene (reference sequence). Source material: PBMCs. The sequence was collected from a human donor in good health (CMV status not recorded). Some clones in this sample may be carry-over from other donors' samples. This rearrangement joins TRBV20-1 to TRBJ2-3, with D perhaps matching TRBD1 (6 bases). The CDR3: CSDRGLGASDTQYF. Here the CDR3 DNA reads TGCAGTGACCGGGGCCTGGGGGCTTCAGATACGCAGTATTTT.